This is a list of T cell receptor beta chains from one sample in a study of CD4 T cells in relation to SARS-CoV-2 and coronaviruses. Sequenced by immunoSEQ multiplex PCR; TCRdb stores in-frame clones only, minus some. This table holds tens of thousands of clones, 82% found once. Their specific antigens are unknown. Source material: naive CD4+ T cells from PBMCs, cultured in vitro. The receptor set was obtained from an adult with COVID-19. Both conserved end residues are part of each CDR3. A D gene is named only where the DNA matches it firmly. Size is omitted from some rows. Given values are once, few, many or a class for expanded clones.

NA	17	NA	TRBV30	TRBJ1-6	CAWSRSRDGTYNSPLHF	TGTGCCTGGAGCCGCTCGAGGGACGGCACCTATAATTCACCCCTCCACTTT
NA	12	once	TRBV6-5	TRBJ2-3	CASMAAPDTQYF	TGTGCCAGCATGGCAGCTCCAGATACGCAGTATTTT
NA	15	NA	TRBV4-3	TRBJ1-5	CASSQDYGVNRTPHF	TGCGCCAGCAGCCAAGATTACGGGGTAAACAGGACACCGCATTTT
NA	16	NA	TRBV7-6	TRBJ2-3	CASSPLSRTGTDTQYF	TGTGCCAGCAGCCCACTCTCCCGGACAGGCACAGATACGCAGTATTTT
TRBD2	16	NA	TRBV7-2	TRBJ2-7	CASRRRLAGGAYEQYF	TGTGCCAGCAGACGTCGACTAGCGGGAGGGGCCTACGAGCAGTACTTC
NA	15	NA	TRBV6-2/TRBV6-3	TRBJ2-4	CASSRLRALGYIQYF	TGTGCCAGCAGTCGCTTGCGGGCCTTAGGGTACATTCAGTACTTC
NA	15	NA	TRBV28	TRBJ2-1	CASSFFASSYNEQFF	TGTGCCAGCAGTTTTTTTGCCAGCTCCTACAATGAGCAGTTCTTC
NA	14	NA	TRBV2	TRBJ1-6	CASAGVTYNSPLHF	TGTGCCAGCGCAGGGGTTACCTATAATTCACCCCTCCACTTT
TRBD1	16	NA	TRBV4-2	TRBJ1-2	CASSQEFRGRNYGYTF	TGTGCCAGCAGCCAAGAGTTCAGGGGGCGTAACTATGGCTACACCTTC
NA	12	NA	TRBV28	TRBJ1-5	CASSSNNQPQHF	TGTGCCAGCAGTTCGAACAATCAGCCCCAGCATTTT
NA	14	NA	TRBV25-1	TRBJ2-7	CASSEGHPSAEQYF	TGTGCCAGCAGTGAAGGTCACCCTTCAGCAGAGCAGTACTTC
TRBD2	16	NA	TRBV5-1	TRBJ2-5	CASSHWGREDKETQYF	TGCGCCAGCAGCCACTGGGGGCGGGAGGACAAAGAGACCCAGTACTTC
NA	13	NA	TRBV30	TRBJ2-7	CAWSEGWGYEQYF	TGTGCCTGGAGTGAGGGCTGGGGCTACGAGCAGTACTTC
TRBD2	15	NA	TRBV5-1	TRBJ2-1	CASSLIAGGPGEQFF	TGCGCCAGCAGCTTGATAGCGGGAGGGCCCGGCGAGCAGTTCTTC
TRBD2	18	NA	TRBV7-2	TRBJ2-4	CASSFTGSGIVRGDIQYF	TGTGCCAGCAGCTTCACGGGTAGCGGGATCGTACGCGGGGACATTCAGTACTTC
NA	11	once	TRBV19	TRBJ1-1	CASSAFTEAFF	TGTGCCAGTAGTGCGTTCACTGAAGCTTTCTTT
NA	15	NA	TRBV14	TRBJ2-3	CASSQTDYPTDTQYF	TGTGCCAGCAGCCAGACGGACTACCCCACAGATACGCAGTATTTT
TRBD2	17	NA	TRBV4-3	TRBJ2-3	CASSQRLERGLAVTQYF	TGCGCCAGCAGCCAAAGATTAGAGCGGGGGCTAGCGGTTACGCAGTATTTT
TRBD2	18	once	TRBV4-1	TRBJ2-3	CASSQEWGLAGVLDTQYF	TGCGCCAGCAGCCAAGAATGGGGACTAGCGGGAGTCCTAGATACGCAGTATTTT
NA	18	NA	TRBV3-1/TRBV3-2	TRBJ2-3	CASSQGLSGEGSADTQYF	TGTGCCAGCAGCCAAGGTCTTAGCGGAGAGGGAAGCGCAGATACGCAGTATTTT
NA	14	NA	TRBV7-2	TRBJ2-1	CASSLAGASNEQFF	TGTGCCAGCAGCTTAGCGGGAGCAAGCAATGAGCAGTTCTTC
NA	16	few	TRBV5-1	TRBJ2-7	CASSLAPAVTSYEQYF	TGCGCCAGCAGCTTGGCTCCAGCGGTTACCTCCTACGAGCAGTACTTC
NA	15	NA	TRBV19	TRBJ1-5	CASSIYRHSNQPQHF	TGTGCCAGTAGTATATACCGTCATAGCAATCAGCCCCAGCATTTT
NA	11	NA	TRBV6-2/TRBV6-3	TRBJ2-1	CASSLSNEQFF	TGTGCCAGCAGTCTTTCCAATGAGCAGTTCTTC
TRBD2	15	NA	TRBV11-3	TRBJ2-1	CASSRAGRSYNEQFF	TGTGCCAGCAGCCGAGCGGGACGCTCCTACAATGAGCAGTTCTTC
TRBD2	18	NA	TRBV9	TRBJ2-1	CASSKGLAGEPSYNEQFF	TGTGCCAGCTCAAAGGGGCTAGCGGGAGAACCCTCCTACAATGAGCAGTTCTTC
TRBD1	14	NA	TRBV5-4	TRBJ1-2	CASSPGQGTYGYTF	TGTGCCAGCAGCCCGGGACAGGGCACTTATGGCTACACCTTC
NA	14	NA	TRBV7-2	TRBJ2-7	CASSSRALRYEQYF	TGTGCCAGCAGCTCGAGGGCGCTACGGTACGAGCAGTACTTC